Described below is a single T cell receptor beta chain sequence and its context. The data belong to a study of blood T cell repertoires in COVID-19. At the level of the study: Acute-phase and convalescent COVID-19 samples originated in the United States, Italy and Spain. In each case, the material was cDNA or gDNA derived from T cells, B-cell-depleted T cells, or PBMCs.

Per the original data handling: Estimated nucleated cell counts came from reference gene primer amplification. The repertoire was sequenced with immunoSEQ multiplex PCR; TCRdb's copy has only in-frame clones and lacks some. That table gives V, J and clone size, and the DNA gave D and trimming. The sample lists 25,000 to 30,000 clones, 80% occurring once. The CDR3 contains 12 residues. The germline CDR1 and CDR2 sequences are SGHNT and YYREEE (reference sequence). Trimming removed 4 bases at V and 7 bases at J, with 8 bases between. This TCR was recovered from a woman in her 70s with acute or convalescent COVID-19. This chain uses TRBV5-4 with TRBJ1-4; D call uncertain. Sequencing was carried out using peripheral blood. CDR3: CASSGQSEKLFF. The CDR3 DNA is TGTGCCAGCAGCGGGCAAAGTGAAAAACTGTTTTTT.